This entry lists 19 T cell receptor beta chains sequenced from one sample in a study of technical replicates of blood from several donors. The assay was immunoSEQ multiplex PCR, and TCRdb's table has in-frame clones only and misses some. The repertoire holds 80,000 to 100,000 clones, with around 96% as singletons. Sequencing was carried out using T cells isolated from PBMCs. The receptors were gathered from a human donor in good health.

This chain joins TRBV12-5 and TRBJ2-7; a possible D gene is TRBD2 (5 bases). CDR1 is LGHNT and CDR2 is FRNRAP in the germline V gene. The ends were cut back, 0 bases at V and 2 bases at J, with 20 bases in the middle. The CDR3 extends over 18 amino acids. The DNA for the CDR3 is TGTGCTAGTGGTTTGGTTCTGACCGCCTCTTCCGGGACCTACGAGCAGTACTTC. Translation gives CASGLVLTASSGTYEQYF.

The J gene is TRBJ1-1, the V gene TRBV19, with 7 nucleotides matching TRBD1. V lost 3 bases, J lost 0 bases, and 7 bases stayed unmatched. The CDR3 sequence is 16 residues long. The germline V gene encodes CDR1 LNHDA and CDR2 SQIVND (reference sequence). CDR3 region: CASSMKSQGVNTEAFF. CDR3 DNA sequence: TGTGCCAGTAGTATGAAATCCCAGGGGGTGAACACTGAAGCTTTCTTT.

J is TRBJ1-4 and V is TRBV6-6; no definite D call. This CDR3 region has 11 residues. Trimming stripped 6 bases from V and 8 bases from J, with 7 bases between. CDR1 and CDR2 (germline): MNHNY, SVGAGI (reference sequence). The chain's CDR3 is CASRAGEKLFF. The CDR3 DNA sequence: TGTGCCAGCAGGGCGGGGGAAAAACTGTTTTTT.

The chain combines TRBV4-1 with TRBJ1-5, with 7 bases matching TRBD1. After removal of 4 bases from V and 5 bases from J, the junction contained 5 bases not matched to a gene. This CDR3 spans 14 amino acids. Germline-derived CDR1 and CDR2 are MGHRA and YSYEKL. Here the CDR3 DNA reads TGCGCCAGCAGCCCGACAGGGCCGGATCAGCCCCAGCATTTT. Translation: CASSPTGPDQPQHF.

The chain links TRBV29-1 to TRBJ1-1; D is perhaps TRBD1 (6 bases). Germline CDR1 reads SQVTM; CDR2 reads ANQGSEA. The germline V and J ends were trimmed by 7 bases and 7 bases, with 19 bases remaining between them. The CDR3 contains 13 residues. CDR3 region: CSAYTGQWFEAFF. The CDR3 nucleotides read TGCAGCGCTTATACAGGGCAGTGGTTTGAAGCTTTCTTT. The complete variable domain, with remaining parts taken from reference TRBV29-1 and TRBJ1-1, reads SAVISQKPSRDICQRGTSLTIQCQVDSQVTMMFWYRQQPGQSLTLIATANQGSEATYESGFVIDKFPISRPNLTFSTLTVSNMSPEDSSIYLCSAYTGQWFEAFFGQGTRLTVV.

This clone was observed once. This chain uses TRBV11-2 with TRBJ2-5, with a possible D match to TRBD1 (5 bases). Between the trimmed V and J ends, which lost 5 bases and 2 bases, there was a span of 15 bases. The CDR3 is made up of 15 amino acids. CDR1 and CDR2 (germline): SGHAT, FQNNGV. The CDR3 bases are TGTGCCAGCAGCCCACTCCCTGGACAACAAGAGACCCAGTACTTC. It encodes CASSPLPGQQETQYF.

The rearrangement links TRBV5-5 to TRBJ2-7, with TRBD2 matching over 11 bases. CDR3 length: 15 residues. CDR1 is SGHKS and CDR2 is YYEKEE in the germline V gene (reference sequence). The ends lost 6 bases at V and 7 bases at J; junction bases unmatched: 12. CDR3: CASTLSSGRMWEQYF. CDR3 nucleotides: TGTGCCAGCACTCTTTCTAGCGGGAGGATGTGGGAGCAGTACTTC.

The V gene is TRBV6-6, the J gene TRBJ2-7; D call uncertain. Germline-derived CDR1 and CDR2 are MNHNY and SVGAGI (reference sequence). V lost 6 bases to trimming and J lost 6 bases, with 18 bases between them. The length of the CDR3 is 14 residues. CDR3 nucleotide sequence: TGTGCCAGCAGACACACCCAACAGCAGCCCGAGCAGTACTTC. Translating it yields CASRHTQQQPEQYF.

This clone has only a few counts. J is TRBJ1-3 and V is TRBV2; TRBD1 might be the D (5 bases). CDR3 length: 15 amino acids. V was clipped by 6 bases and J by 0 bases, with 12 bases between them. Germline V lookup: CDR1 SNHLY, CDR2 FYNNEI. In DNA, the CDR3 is TGTGCCAGCAGCCGGGACTCTTACTCTGGAAACACCATATATTTT. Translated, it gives CASSRDSYSGNTIYF.

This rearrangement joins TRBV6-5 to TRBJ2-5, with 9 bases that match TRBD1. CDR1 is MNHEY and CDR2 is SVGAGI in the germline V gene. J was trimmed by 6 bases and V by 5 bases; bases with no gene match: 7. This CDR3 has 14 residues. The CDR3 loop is CASSQGQGWQTQYF. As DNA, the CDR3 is TGTGCCAGCAGTCAAGGACAGGGGTGGCAGACCCAGTACTTC.

The DNA of the CDR3 is TGTGCCAGCAGTTCCTTGACAGAGAATGGCTACACCTTC. It yields the protein CASSSLTENGYTF. The chain uses TRBV27 and TRBJ1-2; weak D call: TRBD1 (5 bases). Germline CDR1 is MNHEY and CDR2 is SMNVEV (reference sequence). This CDR3 spans 13 amino acids. V lost 4 bases to trimming and J lost 6 bases, with 12 bases between them.

The CDR3 nucleotides are TGTGCCAGAGATTCCGGGACTGGGACCTATGATGAGCAGTTCTTC. Protein sequence: CARDSGTGTYDEQFF. The V and J genes are TRBV7-9 and TRBJ2-1; the D gene is possibly TRBD2 (6 bases). In germline, CDR1 is SEHNR, CDR2 FQNEAQ (reference sequence). The CDR3 extends over 15 amino acids. Trimming removed 9 bases from V and 8 bases from J, with 23 bases in between.

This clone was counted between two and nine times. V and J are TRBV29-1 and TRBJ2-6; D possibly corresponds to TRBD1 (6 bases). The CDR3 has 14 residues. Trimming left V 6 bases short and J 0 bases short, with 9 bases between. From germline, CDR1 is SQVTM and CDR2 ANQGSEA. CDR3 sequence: CSVKGVSGANVLTF. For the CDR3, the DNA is TGCAGCGTGAAGGGGGTCTCTGGGGCCAACGTCCTGACTTTC.

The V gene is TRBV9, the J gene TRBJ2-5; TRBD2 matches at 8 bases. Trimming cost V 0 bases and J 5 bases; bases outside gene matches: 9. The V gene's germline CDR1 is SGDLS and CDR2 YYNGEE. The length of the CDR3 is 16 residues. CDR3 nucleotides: TGTGCCAGCAGCGTAGGGGTCGGCGGCGGGGGGGAGACCCAGTACTTC. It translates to CASSVGVGGGGETQYF.

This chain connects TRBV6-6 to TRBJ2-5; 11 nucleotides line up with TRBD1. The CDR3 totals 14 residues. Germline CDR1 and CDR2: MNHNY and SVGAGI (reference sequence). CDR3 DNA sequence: TGTGTCACGGCCGGGACAGGGGGTGGAGAGACCCAGTACTTC. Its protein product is CVTAGTGGGETQYF.

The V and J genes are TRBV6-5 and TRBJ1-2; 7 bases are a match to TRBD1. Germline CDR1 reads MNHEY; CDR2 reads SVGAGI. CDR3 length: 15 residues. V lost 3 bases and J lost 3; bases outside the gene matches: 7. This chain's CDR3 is CASSYTTGSDYGYTF. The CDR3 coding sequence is TGTGCCAGCAGTTATACGACAGGGTCGGACTATGGCTACACCTTC.

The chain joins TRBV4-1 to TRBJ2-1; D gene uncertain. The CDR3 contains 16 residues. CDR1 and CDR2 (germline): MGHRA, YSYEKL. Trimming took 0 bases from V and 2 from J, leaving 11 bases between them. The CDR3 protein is CASSQDQSPTYNEQFF. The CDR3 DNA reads TGCGCCAGCAGCCAAGATCAAAGCCCCACCTACAATGAGCAGTTCTTC.

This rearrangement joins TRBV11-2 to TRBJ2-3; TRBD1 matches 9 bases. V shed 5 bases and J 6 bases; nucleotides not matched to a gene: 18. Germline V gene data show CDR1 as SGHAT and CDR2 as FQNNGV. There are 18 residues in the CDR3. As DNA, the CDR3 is TGTGCCAGCAGCCCCGGTGGGACAGGGAATTTTGTGGCGGATACGCAGTATTTT. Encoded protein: CASSPGGTGNFVADTQYF.

CDR3 coding DNA: TGTGCCAGCAGTGAACCCGGGAACGAAAAACTGTTTTTT. Protein product: CASSEPGNEKLFF. This chain joins TRBV25-1 and TRBJ1-4; D is unclear. Between the trimmed V and J ends, which lost 2 bases and 8 bases, there was a span of 9 bases. Germline-derived CDR1 and CDR2 are MGHDK and SYGVNS. This CDR3 contains 13 residues. Using reference TRBV25-1 and TRBJ1-4 for the parts outside the CDR3, the full variable domain is EADIYQTPRYLVIGTGKKITLECSQTMGHDKMYWYQQDPGMELHLIHYSYGVNSTEKGDLSSESTVSRIRTEHFPLTLESARPSHTSQYLCASSEPGNEKLFFGSGTQLSVL.